These T cell receptor beta chains were read from a single sample in a study of Graves' ophthalmopathy and Graves' hyperthyroidism. TCRdb reprocessed the multiplex PCR reads via MiXCR and lists one record per CDR3 protein. The data contain around 1,000,000 distinct CDR3 sequences, about 35% of them singletons. The sample consisted of peripheral blood or thyroid tissue (not recorded which). The receptors were gathered from an adult man with Graves' hyperthyroidism. Each CDR3 is given with its conserved first and last residue. A D gene is named only where the DNA matches it firmly. Clone size is stated in some rows and not others, as once, few, many or a class when expanded.

>few|TRBD1|TRBJ2-1|TRBV7-3
CASSSTGGGQFF
TGTGCCAGCAGCTCTACAGGGGGTGGGCAGTTCTTC
>many|-|TRBJ2-5|TRBV19
CASSTSAETQYF
TGTGCCAGTAGTACGAGTGCAGAGACCCAGTACTTC
>-|-|TRBJ2-5|TRBV7-2
CASRAGVRETQYF
TGTGCCAGCAGGGCAGGGGTTCGAGAGACCCAGTACTTC
>-|-|TRBJ1-4|TRBV7-8
CASSLALGGGPTNEKLFF
TGTGCCAGCAGCTTAGCGCTGGGGGGGGGCCCAACTAATGAAAAACTGTTTTTT
>few|TRBD2|TRBJ2-6|TRBV11-1
CASSLGGGLAAGANVLTF
TGTGCCAGCAGCTTAGGGGGGGGACTAGCGGCTGGGGCCAACGTCCTGACTTTC
>-|-|TRBJ1-6|TRBV11-2
CASSLRTVGSPLHF
TGTGCCAGCAGTTTACGGACAGTAGGCTCACCCCTCCACTTT
>many|TRBD1|TRBJ1-6|TRBV12-3/TRBV12-4
CASSSGQPNSPLHF
TGTGCCAGCAGTTCGGGACAGCCTAATTCACCCCTCCACTTT
>many|TRBD1|TRBJ2-2|TRBV29-1
CSVDRDRGAGELFF
TGCAGCGTTGACCGGGACAGGGGGGCCGGGGAGCTGTTTTTT
>few|-|TRBJ2-7|TRBV28
CATSGGKGEQYF
TGTGCCACCTCCGGGGGTAAGGGGGAGCAGTACTTC
>many|-|TRBJ2-7|TRBV2
CASSEALTDSYEQYF
TGTGCCAGCAGTGAAGCGCTTACGGACTCCTACGAGCAGTACTTC
>-|-|TRBJ2-2|TRBV25-1
CASSERFGQGFAGELFF
TGTGCCAGCAGTGAAAGGTTCGGGCAGGGGTTTGCCGGGGAGCTGTTTTTT
>-|-|TRBJ1-5|TRBV2
CASSYSEDSNQPQHF
TGTGCCAGCAGTTACTCGGAAGATAGCAATCAGCCCCAGCATTTT
>many|TRBD2|TRBJ2-5|TRBV7-2
CASRSTSGRSETQYF
TGTGCCAGCAGATCGACTAGCGGGAGGTCAGAGACCCAGTACTTC
>-|-|TRBJ1-4|TRBV6-1
CASSETPRALFF
TGTGCCAGCAGTGAGACCCCTCGCGCACTGTTTTTT
>-|TRBD1|TRBJ2-7|TRBV7-9
CASSPSRDRASYEQYF
TGTGCCAGCAGCCCATCCCGGGACAGGGCTTCGTACGAGCAGTACTTC
>many|TRBD1|TRBJ1-2|TRBV6-5
CASSWTGAFNYGYTF
TGTGCCAGCAGTTGGACAGGGGCCTTTAACTATGGCTACACCTTC
>few|TRBD2|TRBJ2-7|TRBV28
CASLAGGGHEQYF
TGTGCCAGCCTAGCGGGAGGAGGTCACGAGCAGTACTTC
>-|-|TRBJ2-5|TRBV29-1
CSVGNLYQETQYF
TGCAGCGTTGGCAACTTGTACCAAGAGACCCAGTACTTC
>few|-|TRBJ2-7|TRBV20-1
CSALNTYKTSSYEQYF
TGCAGTGCCCTGAACACATACAAGACCAGCTCCTACGAGCAGTACTTC
>many|TRBD2|TRBJ2-7|TRBV29-1
CSVVLAGRGNEQYF
TGCAGCGTTGTCTTAGCGGGAAGGGGGAACGAGCAGTACTTC
>many|-|TRBJ2-2|TRBV7-2
CASLGAHYTGELFF
TGTGCCAGCCTGGGGGCCCATTACACCGGGGAGCTGTTTTTT
>-|-|TRBJ2-5|TRBV7-6
CASSLRGTRAETQYF
TGTGCCAGCAGCTTACGCGGGACCAGAGCCGAGACCCAGTACTTC
>many|-|TRBJ2-6|TRBV25-1
CASSESTGSTSGANVLTF
TGTGCCAGCAGTGAGAGTACAGGGTCTACCTCTGGGGCCAACGTCCTGACTTTC
>few|-|TRBJ2-5|TRBV29-1
CSASSDQETQYF
TGCAGCGCCTCTAGCGATCAAGAGACCCAGTACTTC
>many|-|TRBJ2-5|TRBV15
CATSRGGRPGTETQYF
TGTGCCACCAGCAGAGGTGGGAGACCGGGGACGGAGACCCAGTACTTC
>-|TRBD1|TRBJ2-7|TRBV27
CASKYSGGNEQYF
TGTGCCAGCAAATACTCAGGGGGCAACGAGCAGTACTTC
>-|TRBD1|TRBJ1-6|TRBV29-1
CSLGGTGNNSPLHF
TGCAGCTTGGGCGGGACAGGGAATAATTCACCCCTCCACTTT
>few|-|TRBJ2-6|TRBV6-5
CASTVQSGANVLTF
TGTGCCAGCACTGTCCAATCTGGGGCCAACGTCCTGACTTTC
>few|-|TRBJ2-5|TRBV7-3
CASSLALEETQYF
TGTGCCAGCAGCTTAGCCCTTGAAGAGACCCAGTACTTC
>few|TRBD1|TRBJ1-4|TRBV20-1
CSAREPYRGRGEKLFF
TGCAGTGCTAGAGAGCCCTACAGGGGGCGGGGTGAAAAACTGTTTTTT
>-|TRBD1|TRBJ2-5|TRBV9
CSVFGQGSQETQYF
TGCAGCGTTTTTGGACAGGGGTCCCAAGAGACCCAGTACTTC
>-|-|TRBJ1-1|TRBV5-6
CASSSFTTGTEAFF
TGTGCCAGCAGCTCGTTCACCACTGGGACTGAAGCTTTCTTT
>-|TRBD1|TRBJ1-2|TRBV6-5
CASVKGQGNYGYTF
TGTGCCAGCGTTAAGGGACAGGGCAATTATGGCTACACCTTC
>few|-|TRBJ2-5|TRBV6-5
CASGQSEQTQYF
TGTGCCAGCGGACAGAGCGAACAGACCCAGTACTTC
>many|-|TRBJ1-1|TRBV29-1
CSVSRANTEAFF
TGCAGCGTGTCAAGGGCGAACACTGAAGCTTTCTTT
>few|TRBD1|TRBJ2-2|TRBV6-1
CASRGQGGGGELFF
TGTGCCAGCAGGGGACAGGGCGGTGGCGGGGAGCTGTTTTTT
>-|-|TRBJ1-6|TRBV7-2
CASTPGPSNSPLHF
TGTGCCAGTACCCCGGGACCGAGTAATTCACCCCTCCACTTT
>few|-|TRBJ2-7|TRBV7-2
CASSLAFLASYEQYF
TGTGCCAGCAGCTTAGCATTCCTAGCTAGCTACGAGCAGTACTTC
>-|-|TRBJ1-1|TRBV29-1
CSVVGASTEAFF
TGCAGCGTTGTGGGGGCGAGCACTGAAGCTTTCTTT
>-|-|TRBJ2-7|TRBV7-9
CASRSLSYEQYF
TGTGCCAGCAGATCTCTATCCTACGAGCAGTACTTC
>many|-|TRBJ1-4|TRBV9
CASSVNRDSGRNEKLFF
TGTGCCAGCAGCGTTAATCGGGACTCTGGGAGAAATGAAAAACTGTTTTTT
>-|TRBD1|TRBJ2-2|TRBV9
CASSVLMDRLTPNTGELFF
TGTGCCAGCAGCGTACTTATGGACAGGCTTACACCGAACACCGGGGAGCTGTTTTTT
>once|-|TRBJ2-2|TRBV5-1
CASSLDGAGNTGELFF
TGCGCCAGCAGCTTGGATGGGGCTGGAAACACCGGGGAGCTGTTTTTT